This T cell receptor beta chain was sequenced during a study of OX40 agonist ivuxolimab in advanced cancers. Study-wide background: Aged roughly 20 to 85 with a mean of about 60 years, they were 75% to 85% male.

Comment on this clone: Its antigen is currently unknown.

V lost 6 bases to trimming and J lost 4 bases; unmatched junction nucleotides: 7. Per the germline V gene, CDR1 is MNHEY and CDR2 is SVGAGI. CDR3 length: 14 amino acids. The study's findings and limits: Certain nonresponders likewise exhibited a low normalized T-cell clonal expansion.

Sequenced by immunoSEQ multiplex PCR; TCRdb stores in-frame clones only, minus some. The sample records some 70,000 clones, roughly 89% being singletons. This sequence was found in an adult with an advanced solid tumor such as melanoma, head and neck, liver or kidney cancer. The material sequenced was CD4+ or CD8+ T cells sorted from blood, taken in a trial of the OX40 agonist ivuxolimab. The chain has TRBV6-5 and TRBJ2-7, with 9 bases identical to TRBD1. DNA of the CDR3: TGTGCCAGCAGCCCCGGGACAGGGCTTTACGAGCAGTACTTC. This translates into CASSPGTGLYEQYF.